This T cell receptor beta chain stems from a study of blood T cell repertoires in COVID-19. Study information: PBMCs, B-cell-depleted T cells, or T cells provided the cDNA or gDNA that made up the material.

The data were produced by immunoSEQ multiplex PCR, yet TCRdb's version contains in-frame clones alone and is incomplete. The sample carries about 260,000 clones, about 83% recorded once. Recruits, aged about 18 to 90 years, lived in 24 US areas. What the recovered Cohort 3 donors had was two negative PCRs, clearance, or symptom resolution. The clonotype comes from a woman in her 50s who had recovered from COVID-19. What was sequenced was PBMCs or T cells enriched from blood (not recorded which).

The CDR3 DNA is TGTGCCAGCAGTGAGCTTCATCCCCTAGGCACAGATACGCAGTATTTT. Amino acids: CASSELHPLGTDTQYF. The chain combines TRBV25-1 with TRBJ2-3; D is undetermined. V lost 3 bases and J lost 1, with 14 bases in between. Germline CDR1 MGHDK, CDR2 SYGVNS. This CDR3 spans 16 amino acids.